This T cell receptor beta chain came from a study of cytomegalovirus exposure and HLA in healthy donors. Study summary: There were under 130 million unique TCR beta sequences, drawn from around 180 million T cells, in an earlier analysis.

Study conclusions and caveats: There were some public TCRs occurring in many donors, but most TCR sequences were rare. Using the classifier, cytomegalovirus status was reportedly diagnosed with high specificity and sensitivity. Indistinguishable V segments, including TRBV6-2 and TRBV6-3, were excluded.

As to this clone: What it binds is unknown.

Use of 60 Vbeta and 13 Jbeta primers characterized the PCR. Assay used: immunoSEQ multiplex PCR; TCRdb lists only in-frame clones, some missing. The profile covers about 190,000 clones, with roughly 80% appearing a single time and about 1.6% taken by the ten largest. CDR3 size: 13 residues. The germline gives CDR1 MDHEN, CDR2 SYDVKM. V shed 7 bases and J 4 bases; nucleotides not matched to a gene: 4. This receptor was taken from a woman aged 18-29 years in good health and CMV-seronegative. The specimen was PBMCs. This sequence joins TRBV28 and TRBJ1-2, with 9 bases lining up with TRBD1. The CDR3: CASNTGGVYGYTF. The CDR3 DNA reads as TGTGCCAGCAATACAGGGGGCGTCTATGGCTACACCTTC.